A single T cell receptor (beta chain) is shown here with its context. The V gene end was trimmed by 6 bases and the J gene end by 2 bases; junction bases not matched to a gene: 9. CDR1 MNHEY and CDR2 SVGAGI come from the germline V gene. The CDR3 contains 15 residues. This sample is part of a study of control samples from healthy donors and cancer patients. Measured with immunoSEQ multiplex PCR; TCRdb has only the in-frame clones, and not every one. Here the sample spans about 140,000 clones, approximately 94% being singletons. This chain joins TRBV6-5 and TRBJ1-2, with 7 bases aligning to TRBD1. This TCR was recovered from a man aged 35-49 years in good health. The sequenced sample consisted of blood. CDR3 sequence: CASRGTASGNYGYTF. CDR3 DNA sequence: TGTGCCAGCAGGGGGACAGCCTCGGGGAACTATGGCTACACCTTC.